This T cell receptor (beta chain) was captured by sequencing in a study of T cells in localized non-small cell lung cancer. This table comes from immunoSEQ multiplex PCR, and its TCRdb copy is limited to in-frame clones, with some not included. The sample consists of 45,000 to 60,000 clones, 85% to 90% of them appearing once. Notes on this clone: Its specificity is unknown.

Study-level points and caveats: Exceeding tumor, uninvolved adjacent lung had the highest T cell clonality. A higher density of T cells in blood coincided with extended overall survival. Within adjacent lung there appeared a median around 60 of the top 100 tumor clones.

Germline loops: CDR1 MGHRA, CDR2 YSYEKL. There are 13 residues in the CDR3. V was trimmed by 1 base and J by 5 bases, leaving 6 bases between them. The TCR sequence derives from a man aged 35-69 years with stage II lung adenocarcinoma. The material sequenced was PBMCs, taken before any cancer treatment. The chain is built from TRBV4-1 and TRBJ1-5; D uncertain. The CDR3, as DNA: TGCGCCAGCAGCCAAGTTCAGTATCAGCCCCAGCATTTT. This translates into CASSQVQYQPQHF.